This entry features one TCR beta chain sequence. Antigen unknown. This sample stems from a study of post-analysis software for immune sequencing data. The germline V gene has CDR1 MNHEY and CDR2 SVGAGI. The CDR3 covers 14 residues. Trimming shortened V by 8 bases and J by 1 base, and 14 bases separated the two germline ends. Unique molecular identifiers featured in each of the TCR beta cDNA libraries. TCRdb used MiXCR to reprocess the PCR reads, holding one entry per CDR3 protein. The sample shows roughly 670,000 distinct CDR3 sequences, 55% to 70% of them seen only once. Notes on the study in general: Patients used about 5 TRBV segments, including TRBV5-6, TRBV5-1 and TRBV20-1, more often than controls.

V is TRBV6-5 and J is TRBJ1-1; a possible D gene is TRBD1 (6 bases). The specimen sequenced was blood. The sequence was obtained from a girl aged 2 to 9 with multiple sclerosis. The CDR3 reads CASRQGQRNTEAFF. CDR3 bases: TGTGCCAGCCGTCAGGGGCAGAGGAACACTGAAGCTTTCTTT.